This TCR beta chain was observed in a study of T cell responses to AZD1222 COVID-19 vaccine. Findings and caveats of the study: Every sample of the repertoires postdated the peak T cell response.

For this clone: What it binds is unknown.

Germline CDR1 and CDR2: KGHSH and LQKENI. CDR3 size: 20 residues. V was cut by 0 bases and J by 0 bases, with 20 bases left in between. The method was immunoSEQ multiplex PCR; TCRdb's version includes in-frame clones alone and lacks a portion of them. The sample lists 100,000 or so clones, approximately 90% occurring once. The sequenced sample was peripheral blood, obtained on day 0 of AZD1222 vaccination. The origin of this receptor is an adult in good health. The chain couples TRBV18 to TRBJ2-2, with a possible D match to TRBD2 (6 bases). The CDR3 DNA is TGTGCCAGCTCACCACCGGGTTTTTTTAGCGGAGATTCGAACACCGGGGAGCTGTTTTTT. This gives the protein CASSPPGFFSGDSNTGELFF.